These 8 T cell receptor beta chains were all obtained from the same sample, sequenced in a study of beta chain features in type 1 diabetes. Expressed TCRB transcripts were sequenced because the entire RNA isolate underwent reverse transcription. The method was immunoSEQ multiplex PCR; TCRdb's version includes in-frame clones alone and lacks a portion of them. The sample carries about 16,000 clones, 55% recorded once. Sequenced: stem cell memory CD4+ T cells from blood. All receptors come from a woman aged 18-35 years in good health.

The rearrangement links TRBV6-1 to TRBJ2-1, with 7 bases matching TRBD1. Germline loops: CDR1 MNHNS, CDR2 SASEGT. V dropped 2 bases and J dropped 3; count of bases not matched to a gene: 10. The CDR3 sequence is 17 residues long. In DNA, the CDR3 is TGTGCCAGCAGTGAATTCCGGACAGGAGGCCTCTACAATGAGCAGTTCTTC. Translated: CASSEFRTGGLYNEQFF.

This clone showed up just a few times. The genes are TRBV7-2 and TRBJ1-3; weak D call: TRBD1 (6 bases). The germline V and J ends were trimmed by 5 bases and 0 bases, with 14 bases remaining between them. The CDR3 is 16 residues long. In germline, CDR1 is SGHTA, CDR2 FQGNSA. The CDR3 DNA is TGTGCCAGCAGCACCGGGACACCGAGCTCTGGAAACACCATATATTTT. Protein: CASSTGTPSSGNTIYF.

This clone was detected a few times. CDR3 sequence reads: CASSSGGIEQFF. In DNA form, the CDR3 reads TGTGCCAGCAGTTCCGGGGGGATTGAGCAGTTCTTC. The chain uses TRBV28 and TRBJ2-1; 7 bases match TRBD2. CDR1 is MDHEN and CDR2 is SYDVKM in the germline V gene. J gave up 9 bases and V 4 bases, and 3 bases lay outside the gene matches. The CDR3 totals 12 residues.

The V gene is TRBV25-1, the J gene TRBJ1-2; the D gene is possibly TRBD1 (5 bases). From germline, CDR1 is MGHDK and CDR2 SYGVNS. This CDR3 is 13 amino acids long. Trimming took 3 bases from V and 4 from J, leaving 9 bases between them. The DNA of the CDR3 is TGTGCCAGCAGTGACGCAGGGCGCTATGGCTACACCTTC. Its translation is CASSDAGRYGYTF.

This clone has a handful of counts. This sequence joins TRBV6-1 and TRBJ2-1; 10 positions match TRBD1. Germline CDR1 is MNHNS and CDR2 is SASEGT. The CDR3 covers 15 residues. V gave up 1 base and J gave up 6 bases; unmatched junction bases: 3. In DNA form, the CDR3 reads TGTGCCAGCAGTGAAGGGACAGGGGGATTCAATGAGCAGTTCTTC. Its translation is CASSEGTGGFNEQFF.

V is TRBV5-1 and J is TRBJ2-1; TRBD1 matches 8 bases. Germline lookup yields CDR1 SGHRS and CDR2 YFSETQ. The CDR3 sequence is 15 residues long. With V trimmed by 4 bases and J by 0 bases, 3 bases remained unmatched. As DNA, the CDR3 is TGCGCCAGCAGCAAGACAGGGGACTCCTACAATGAGCAGTTCTTC. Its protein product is CASSKTGDSYNEQFF.

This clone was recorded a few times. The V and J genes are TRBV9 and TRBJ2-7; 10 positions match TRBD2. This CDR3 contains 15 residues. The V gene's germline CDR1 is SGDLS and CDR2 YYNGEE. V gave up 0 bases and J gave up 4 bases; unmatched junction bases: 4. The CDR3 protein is CASSVGTSGLYEQYF. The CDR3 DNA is TGTGCCAGCAGCGTAGGGACTAGCGGCCTTTACGAGCAGTACTTC.

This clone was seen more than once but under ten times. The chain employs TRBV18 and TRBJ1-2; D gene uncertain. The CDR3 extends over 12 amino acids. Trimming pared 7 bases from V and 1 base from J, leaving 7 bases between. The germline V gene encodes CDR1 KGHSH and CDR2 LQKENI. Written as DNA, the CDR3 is TGTGCCAGCTTCGGAGATAACTATGGCTACACCTTC. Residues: CASFGDNYGYTF.